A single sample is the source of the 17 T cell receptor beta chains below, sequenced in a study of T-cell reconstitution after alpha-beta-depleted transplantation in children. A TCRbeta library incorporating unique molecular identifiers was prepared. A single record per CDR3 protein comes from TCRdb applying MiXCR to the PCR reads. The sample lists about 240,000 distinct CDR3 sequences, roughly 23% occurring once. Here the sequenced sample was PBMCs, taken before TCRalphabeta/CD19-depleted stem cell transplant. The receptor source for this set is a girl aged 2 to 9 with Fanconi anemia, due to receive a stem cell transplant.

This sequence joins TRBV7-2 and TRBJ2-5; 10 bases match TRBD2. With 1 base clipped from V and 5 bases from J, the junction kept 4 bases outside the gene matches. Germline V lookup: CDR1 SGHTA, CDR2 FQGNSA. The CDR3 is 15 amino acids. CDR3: CASSLEAGGRETQYF. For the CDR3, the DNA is TGTGCCAGCAGCTTAGAAGCGGGGGGGCGTGAGACCCAGTACTTC.

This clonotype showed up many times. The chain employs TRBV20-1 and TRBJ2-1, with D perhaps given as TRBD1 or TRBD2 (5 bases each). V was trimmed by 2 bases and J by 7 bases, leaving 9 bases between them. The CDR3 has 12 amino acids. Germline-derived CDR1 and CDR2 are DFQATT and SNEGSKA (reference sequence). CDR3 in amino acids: CSARWGINEQFF. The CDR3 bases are TGCAGTGCTAGATGGGGGATTAATGAGCAGTTCTTC.

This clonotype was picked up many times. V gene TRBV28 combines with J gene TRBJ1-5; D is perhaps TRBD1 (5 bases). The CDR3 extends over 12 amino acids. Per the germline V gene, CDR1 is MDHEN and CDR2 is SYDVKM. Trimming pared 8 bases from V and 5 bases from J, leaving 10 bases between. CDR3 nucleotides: TGTGCCAGCGACGGGACTGATCAGCCCCAGCATTTT. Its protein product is CASDGTDQPQHF.

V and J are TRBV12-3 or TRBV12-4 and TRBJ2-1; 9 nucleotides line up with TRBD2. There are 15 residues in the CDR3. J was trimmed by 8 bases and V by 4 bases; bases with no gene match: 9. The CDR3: CASSSLREGAYEQFF. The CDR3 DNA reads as TGTGCCAGCAGTTCCCTGCGGGAGGGGGCGTATGAGCAGTTCTTC.

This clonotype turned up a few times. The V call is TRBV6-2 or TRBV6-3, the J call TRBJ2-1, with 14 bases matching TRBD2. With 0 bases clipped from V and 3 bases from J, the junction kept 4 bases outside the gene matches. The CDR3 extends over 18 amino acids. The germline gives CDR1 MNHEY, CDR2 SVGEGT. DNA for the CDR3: TGTGCCAGCAGTTACTCTGACGGACTAGCGGGAGGCTACAATGAGCAGTTCTTC. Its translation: CASSYSDGLAGGYNEQFF.

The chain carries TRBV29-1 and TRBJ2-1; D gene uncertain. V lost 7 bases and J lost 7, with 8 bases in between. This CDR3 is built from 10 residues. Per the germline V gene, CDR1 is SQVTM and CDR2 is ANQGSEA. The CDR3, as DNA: TGCAGCGCAACAAAAAATGAGCAGTTCTTC. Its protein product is CSATKNEQFF.

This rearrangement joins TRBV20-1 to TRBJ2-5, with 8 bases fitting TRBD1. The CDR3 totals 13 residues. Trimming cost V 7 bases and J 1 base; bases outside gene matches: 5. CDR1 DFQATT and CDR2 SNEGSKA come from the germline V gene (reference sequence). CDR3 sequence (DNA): TGCAGTGGGGAACAGGGGGTCCAAGAGACCCAGTACTTC. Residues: CSGEQGVQETQYF.

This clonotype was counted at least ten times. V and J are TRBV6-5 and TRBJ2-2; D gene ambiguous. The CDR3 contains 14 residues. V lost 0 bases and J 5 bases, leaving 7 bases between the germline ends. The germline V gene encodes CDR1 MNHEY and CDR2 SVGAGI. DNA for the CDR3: TGTGCCAGCAGTTACTCGAAATTGACCGGGGAGCTGTTTTTT. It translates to CASSYSKLTGELFF.

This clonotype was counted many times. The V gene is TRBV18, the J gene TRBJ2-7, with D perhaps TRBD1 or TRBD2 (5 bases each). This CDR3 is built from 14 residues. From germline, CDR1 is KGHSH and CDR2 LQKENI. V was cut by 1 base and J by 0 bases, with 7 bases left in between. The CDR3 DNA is TGTGCCAGCTCACCACGGGGGACCTCCTACGAGCAGTACTTC. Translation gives CASSPRGTSYEQYF.

The CDR3 region is CASSWTGRKPLHF. The DNA for the CDR3 is TGTGCCAGCAGTTGGACAGGGCGGAAACCCCTCCACTTT. This sequence joins TRBV7-8 and TRBJ1-6; 8 bases are a match to TRBD1. The CDR3 spans 13 residues. Germline CDR1 and CDR2: SGHVS and FQNEAQ. V lost 6 bases to trimming and J lost 12 bases; unmatched junction nucleotides: 7.

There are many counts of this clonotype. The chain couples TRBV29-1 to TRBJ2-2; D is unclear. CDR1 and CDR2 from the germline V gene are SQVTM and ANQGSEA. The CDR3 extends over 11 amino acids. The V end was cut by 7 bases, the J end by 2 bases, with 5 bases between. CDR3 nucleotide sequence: TGCAGCGCCGGTAACACCGGGGAGCTGTTTTTT. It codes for CSAGNTGELFF.

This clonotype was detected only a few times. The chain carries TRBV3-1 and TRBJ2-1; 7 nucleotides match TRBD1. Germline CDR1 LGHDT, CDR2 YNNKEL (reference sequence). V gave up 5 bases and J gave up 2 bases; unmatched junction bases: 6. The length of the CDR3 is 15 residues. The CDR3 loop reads CASSYRTGAYNEQFF. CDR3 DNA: TGTGCCAGCAGCTACCGGACAGGAGCCTACAATGAGCAGTTCTTC.

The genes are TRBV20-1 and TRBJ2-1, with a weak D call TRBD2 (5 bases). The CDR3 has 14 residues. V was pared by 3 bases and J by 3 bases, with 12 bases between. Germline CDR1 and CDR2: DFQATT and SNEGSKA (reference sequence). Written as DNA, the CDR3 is TGCAGTGCTAGCCCCGGACTTTACTACAATGAGCAGTTCTTC. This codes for CSASPGLYYNEQFF.

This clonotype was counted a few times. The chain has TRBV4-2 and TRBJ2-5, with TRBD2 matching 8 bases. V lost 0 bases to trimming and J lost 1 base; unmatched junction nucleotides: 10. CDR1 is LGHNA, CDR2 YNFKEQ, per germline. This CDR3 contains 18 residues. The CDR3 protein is CASSQDSEAGDPQETQYF. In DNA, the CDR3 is TGTGCCAGCAGCCAAGATTCGGAAGCGGGAGACCCCCAAGAGACCCAGTACTTC.

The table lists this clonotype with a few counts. Here the CDR3 reads CSASRRSSGNTIYF. The CDR3 coding sequence is TGCAGTGCTAGCCGGAGGAGCTCTGGAAACACCATATATTTT. The chain links TRBV20-1 to TRBJ1-3, with no clear D. The germline CDR1 and CDR2 sequences are DFQATT and SNEGSKA (reference sequence). CDR3 size: 14 residues. The V end was cut by 3 bases, the J end by 0 bases, with 9 bases between.

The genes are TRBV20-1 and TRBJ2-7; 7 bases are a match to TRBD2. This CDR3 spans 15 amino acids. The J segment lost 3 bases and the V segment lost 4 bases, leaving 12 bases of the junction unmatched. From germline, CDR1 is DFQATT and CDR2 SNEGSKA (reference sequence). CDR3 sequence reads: CSAMGTSGVNYEQYF. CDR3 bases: TGCAGTGCTATGGGAACCAGCGGGGTGAACTACGAGCAGTACTTC.

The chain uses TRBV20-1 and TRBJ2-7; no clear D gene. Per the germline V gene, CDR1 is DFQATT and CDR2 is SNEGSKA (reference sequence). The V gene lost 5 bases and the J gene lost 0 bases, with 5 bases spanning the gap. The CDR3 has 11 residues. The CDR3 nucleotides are TGCAGTGCTCCGACCTCCTACGAGCAGTACTTC. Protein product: CSAPTSYEQYF.